Described below is a single TCR beta chain sequence and its context. As yet, its antigen is unknown. These data belong to a study of T cell responses to AZD1222 COVID-19 vaccine. The table came from immunoSEQ multiplex PCR; TCRdb's copy has only in-frame clones and leaves some out. This table holds fewer than 120,000 clones, 85% to 95% found once. The CDR3 consists of 14 residues. The V end was cut by 4 bases, the J end by 2 bases, with 9 bases between. From germline, CDR1 is SGDLS and CDR2 YYNGEE. Notes on the study in general: Donors were chiefly white British, with a greater number of females, and clonal diversity was perhaps underestimated. A reported finding is that nearly half of spike-specific TCRs target unmutated variant regions.

The rearrangement links TRBV9 to TRBJ2-2; D tentatively fits TRBD1 or TRBD2 (6 bases each). The material was peripheral blood, obtained on day 0 of AZD1222 vaccination. This clonotype was sampled from an adult in good health. DNA of the CDR3: TGTGCCAGCAGCCAGGGGACTAACACCGGGGAGCTGTTTTTT. Encoded protein: CASSQGTNTGELFF.